The 25 T cell receptor beta chains listed next were all sequenced from one sample in a study of T cells after yellow fever vaccination. MiXCR, run by TCRdb on the 5' RACE reads, gives a single entry per CDR3 protein. This table holds hundreds of thousands of distinct CDR3 sequences, roughly a sixth found once. Sequences were derived from PBMCs, sampled 5 to 6 days after the first yellow fever vaccination. The receptors here all came from a man between 18 and 35 years old who received the YFV17D yellow fever vaccine.

This clonotype was picked up a small number of times. Here the CDR3 reads CASSRVDWNTGELFF. The CDR3 DNA is TGTGCCAGTAGTAGGGTGGACTGGAACACCGGGGAGCTGTTTTTT. The V and J genes are TRBV19 and TRBJ2-2; D is perhaps TRBD2 (5 bases). The V and J ends lost 4 bases and 1 base respectively, with 10 bases between them. Germline assignment: CDR1 LNHDA and CDR2 SQIVND (reference sequence). The CDR3 has 15 residues.

The chain joins TRBV7-9 to TRBJ1-1; 9 nucleotides align to TRBD1. This CDR3 has 13 amino acids. Trimming removed 4 bases from V and 6 bases from J; junction bases left unmatched: 3. CDR1 and CDR2 from the germline V gene are SEHNR and FQNEAQ (reference sequence). CDR3 residues: CASSSQGAAEAFF. The CDR3 nucleotides read TGTGCCAGCAGCTCACAGGGGGCCGCTGAAGCTTTCTTT.

This clonotype was seen only a few times. The V and J genes are TRBV12-3 or TRBV12-4 and TRBJ1-2; TRBD1 might be the D (5 bases). The V and J ends lost 3 bases and 1 base respectively, with 12 bases between them. The CDR3 contains 15 residues. The CDR3 bases are TGTGCCAGCAGTTTTGTGGGGGAGGTTAACTATGGCTACACCTTC. It yields the protein CASSFVGEVNYGYTF.

This clonotype has just a few counts. The rearrangement uses TRBV25-1 and TRBJ1-1; 8 nucleotides line up with TRBD1. J lost 3 bases, V lost 3 bases, and 9 bases had no gene match. This CDR3 is 16 amino acids long. Germline V gene lookup returns CDR1 MGHDK and CDR2 SYGVNS. This CDR3 reads CASSEDREYQDTEAFF. In nucleotides, the CDR3 is TGTGCCAGCAGTGAGGACAGGGAATATCAGGACACTGAAGCTTTCTTT.

At least ten counts were recorded for this clonotype. The chain uses TRBV2 and TRBJ2-6, with a weak D call TRBD1 (6 bases). Germline-derived CDR1 and CDR2 are SNHLY and FYNNEI. Trimming removed 6 bases at V and 4 bases at J, with 13 bases between. There are 15 residues in the CDR3. CDR3 sequence: CASSHRDGGANVLTF. CDR3 nucleotides: TGTGCCAGCAGCCACAGGGACGGAGGGGCCAACGTCCTGACTTTC.

This chain uses TRBV4-1 with TRBJ1-2; D is possibly TRBD1 (5 bases). The CDR3 runs to 14 residues. The germline CDR1 and CDR2 sequences are MGHRA and YSYEKL. The V end was cut by 1 base, the J end by 4 bases, with 10 bases between. CDR3 sequence: CASSQGPGTYGYTF. CDR3 in DNA: TGCGCCAGCAGCCAAGGGCCAGGGACCTATGGCTACACCTTC.

This sequence joins TRBV20-1 and TRBJ2-7; tentative D call: TRBD2 (5 bases). CDR3 size: 12 residues. Germline CDR1 DFQATT, CDR2 SNEGSKA (reference sequence). The V gene lost 6 bases and the J gene lost 6 bases, with 15 bases spanning the gap. The CDR3 loop reads CSARELRGEQYF. For the CDR3, the DNA is TGCAGTGCAAGGGAGTTACGGGGCGAGCAGTACTTC.

The chain joins TRBV3-1 to TRBJ2-5, with 8 nucleotides matching TRBD1. Germline lookup yields CDR1 LGHDT and CDR2 YNNKEL (reference sequence). The trim removed 2 bases at V and 2 bases at J, leaving 4 bases unmatched. This CDR3 has 15 residues. This CDR3 is CASSQPGTGQETQYF. CDR3 DNA: TGTGCCAGCAGCCAACCCGGGACAGGACAAGAGACCCAGTACTTC.

This chain connects TRBV4-3 to TRBJ2-6; D unresolved. In germline, CDR1 is LGHNA, CDR2 YSLEER. Trimming took off 0 bases at V and 12 bases at J, with 12 bases between the two ends. CDR3 length: 14 residues. The CDR3 here is CASSQEAGVSVLTF. In DNA, the CDR3 is TGCGCCAGCAGCCAAGAGGCAGGAGTAAGCGTCCTGACTTTC.

This clonotype was counted between two and nine times. The rearrangement links TRBV3-1 to TRBJ1-3; D is unresolved. Trimming stripped 1 base from V and 0 bases from J, with 13 bases between. CDR1 is LGHDT, CDR2 YNNKEL, per germline (reference sequence). CDR3 size: 17 residues. The CDR3 bases are TGTGCCAGCAGCCAAGTATCCGGGCCGCTCTCTGGAAACACCATATATTTT. Translation gives CASSQVSGPLSGNTIYF.

This clonotype was observed many times. J is TRBJ1-1 and V is TRBV18; the match to TRBD1 covers 7 bases. The CDR3 runs to 15 residues. Germline lookup yields CDR1 KGHSH and CDR2 LQKENI. The V segment lost 5 bases and the J segment 1 base; nucleotides outside the gene matches: 7. CDR3 amino acids: CASSATGTANTEAFF. The CDR3 region has the DNA TGTGCCAGCTCAGCGACCGGGACAGCGAACACTGAAGCTTTCTTT.

The chain is built from TRBV9 and TRBJ2-1, with D perhaps given as TRBD1 or TRBD2 (6 bases each). This CDR3 comprises 15 residues. V shed 0 bases and J shed 4 bases, with 11 bases lying between them. CDR1 and CDR2 from the germline V gene are SGDLS and YYNGEE. In DNA form, the CDR3 reads TGTGCCAGCAGCGTAGCGTGGGGGGCGTACAATGAGCAGTTCTTC. This gives the protein CASSVAWGAYNEQFF.

The gene calls are TRBV7-3 and TRBJ2-1; 8 positions agree with TRBD2. The CDR3 runs 17 residues. Germline loops: CDR1 SGHTA, CDR2 FQGTGA. The V gene end was trimmed by 1 base and the J gene end by 8 bases; junction bases not matched to a gene: 13. CDR3 sequence reads: CASSLRTVGGGSDEQFF. In DNA form, the CDR3 reads TGTGCCAGCAGCTTAAGAACTGTCGGCGGGGGGTCGGATGAGCAGTTCTTC.

The table lists this clonotype with a few counts. The gene calls are TRBV4-3 and TRBJ1-2, with D hard to call. CDR1 LGHNA and CDR2 YSLEER come from the germline V gene. With 0 bases removed from V and 8 bases from J, the gap between germline ends came to 13 bases. There are 14 residues in the CDR3. The DNA for the CDR3 is TGCGCCAGCAGCCAAGATTTCCAATCAGGAGGCTACACCTTC. It codes for CASSQDFQSGGYTF.

This clonotype was seen at least ten times. The V and J genes are TRBV23-1 and TRBJ2-1; D is ambiguous. TRBV23-1 is treated as an ORF (open reading frame) with a function not yet certain. The V gene lost 3 bases and the J gene lost 4 bases, with 19 bases spanning the gap. This CDR3 comprises 17 residues. In DNA form, the CDR3 reads TGCGCCAGCAGTCACCAACCTGCCAGGAAAAGTTACAATGAGCAGTTCTTC. It yields the protein CASSHQPARKSYNEQFF.

This chain connects TRBV11-2 to TRBJ2-2, with 10 bases aligning to TRBD2. The CDR3 contains 16 residues. V was pared by 4 bases and J by 7 bases, with 9 bases of the junction left unmatched. Per the germline V gene, CDR1 is SGHAT and CDR2 is FQNNGV. The CDR3 DNA is TGTGCCAGCAGCTCAAAAATAGCGGGGGGCCACGGGGAGCTGTTTTTT. Its translation is CASSSKIAGGHGELFF.

This clonotype was seen a handful of times. The rearrangement links TRBV29-1 to TRBJ1-2; D not certain. Germline V gene data show CDR1 as SQVTM and CDR2 as ANQGSEA. The V gene lost 5 bases and the J gene lost 3 bases, with 13 bases spanning the gap. CDR3 length: 13 residues. The CDR3 nucleotides are TGCAGCGTTCGTGTCAGCGACCACTATGGCTACACCTTC. Translating it yields CSVRVSDHYGYTF.

This chain uses TRBV10-3 with TRBJ1-1; no clear D gene. This CDR3 is 13 amino acids long. V shed 5 bases and J shed 2 bases, with 9 bases lying between them. Germline loops: CDR1 ENHRY, CDR2 SYGVKD. The CDR3 spells CAISRNENTEAFF. The CDR3 DNA sequence: TGTGCCATCAGTCGGAACGAAAACACTGAAGCTTTCTTT.

The J gene is TRBJ1-5, the V gene TRBV3-1; D not resolved. Germline V gene data show CDR1 as LGHDT and CDR2 as YNNKEL (reference sequence). The CDR3 extends over 14 amino acids. Trimming shortened V by 5 bases and J by 0 bases, and 8 bases separated the two germline ends. The CDR3: CASSYTGSNQPQHF. Written as DNA, the CDR3 is TGTGCCAGCAGCTACACGGGTAGCAATCAGCCCCAGCATTTT.

The genes are TRBV3-1 and TRBJ2-3; 11 positions agree with TRBD2. CDR3 length equals 18 residues. Germline V gene lookup returns CDR1 LGHDT and CDR2 YNNKEL (reference sequence). Germline trimming cut 0 bases from V and 4 bases from J; bases unmatched to any gene: 9. CDR3 coding DNA: TGTGCCAGCAGCCAAGATTCGACTAGCGGGGCCGTACCAGATACGCAGTATTTT. This gives the protein CASSQDSTSGAVPDTQYF.

At least ten counts were recorded for this clonotype. V and J are TRBV6-2 or TRBV6-3 and TRBJ2-1; 8 bases fit TRBD2. This CDR3 comprises 15 residues. V trimming: 6 bases; J trimming: 3 bases; junction bases outside the gene matches: 7. Per germline, CDR1 MNHEY and CDR2 SVGEGT. The CDR3 DNA is TGTGCCAGCAGACTTAGCGGGGCGGACTACAATGAGCAGTTCTTC. Translating it yields CASRLSGADYNEQFF.

The rearrangement uses TRBV19 and TRBJ1-1; the D is unclear. Germline CDR1 and CDR2: LNHDA and SQIVND (reference sequence). This CDR3 comprises 14 residues. Trimming stripped 5 bases from V and 12 bases from J, with 22 bases between. In nucleotides, the CDR3 is TGTGCCAGTAGTCTCTCCTCCGGAGGGCCCTATTCTTTCTTT. Translation gives CASSLSSGGPYSFF. The whole variable domain, remainder taken from reference TRBV19 and TRBJ1-1, is DGGITQSPKYLFRKEGQNVTLSCEQNLNHDAMYWYRQDPGQGLRLIYYSQIVNDFQKGDIAEGYSVSREKKESFPLTVTSAQKNPTAFYLCASSLSSGGPYSFFGQGTRLTVV.

This clonotype was observed a few times. The chain uses TRBV7-9 and TRBJ2-2; D is undetermined. CDR3 length: 13 residues. Germline CDR1 and CDR2: SEHNR and FQNEAQ (reference sequence). Trimming shortened V by 5 bases and J by 4 bases, and 8 bases separated the two germline ends. The CDR3 nucleotides read TGTGCCAGCAGCCCACAAGTCACCGGGGAGCTGTTTTTT. Protein product: CASSPQVTGELFF.

This clonotype was observed a handful of times. The chain combines TRBV12-3 or TRBV12-4 with TRBJ2-5, with 8 nucleotides matching TRBD2. Trimming removed 2 bases from V and 2 bases from J; junction bases left unmatched: 13. This CDR3 has 18 residues. The CDR3 loop is CASSLPGGSGGTQETQYF. CDR3 sequence (DNA): TGTGCCAGCAGTTTACCCGGAGGGAGCGGGGGCACTCAAGAGACCCAGTACTTC.

This CDR3 is CASSPMRVGYRETQYF. As DNA, the CDR3 is TGCGCCAGCAGCCCGATGAGGGTTGGGTATCGGGAGACCCAGTACTTC. This chain joins TRBV5-1 and TRBJ2-5, with TRBD2 as a possible D gene (5 bases). Germline CDR1 and CDR2: SGHRS and YFSETQ. V dropped 4 bases and J dropped 5 bases, with 21 bases sitting between them. The CDR3 is 16 amino acids. Complete variable domain (other parts from reference TRBV5-1 and TRBJ2-5): KAGVTQTPRYLIKTRGQQVTLSCSPISGHRSVSWYQQTPGQGLQFLFEYFSETQRNKGNFPGRFSGRQFSNSRSEMNVSTLELGDSALYLCASSPMRVGYRETQYFGPGTRLLVL.